This T cell receptor (beta chain) was retrieved from a study of lymphopenia after photon versus proton radiotherapy. Study results and limitations: Photon-treated patients lost naive T cells and TCR diversity; proton-treated stayed stable. Authors raise, but do not show, better survival with proton therapy. After the lymphocyte nadir, photon-treated repertoires showed oligoclonal expansion, especially of CD8+ Temra cells.

After removal of 4 bases from V and 1 base from J, the junction contained 16 bases not matched to a gene. The CDR3 is 22 amino acids. Germline CDR1 is LNHDA and CDR2 is SQIVND (reference sequence). This clone was seen only once. Its matching antigen is unknown. The method was immunoSEQ multiplex PCR; TCRdb's version includes in-frame clones alone and lacks a portion of them. The repertoire includes roughly 65,000 clones, around 90% of them detected once, and approximately 2.6% sits in the top ten. V gene TRBV19 combines with J gene TRBJ2-6; TRBD2 matches at 13 bases. The sequence came from a woman in her 70s with pancreatic cancer. Sequencing used peripheral blood, obtained from a patient treated with photon-based radiotherapy. Here the CDR3 DNA reads TGTGCCAGTAGTAACCTAAGGACTAGCGGGAGATGGGGTGCTTCTGGGGCCAACGTCCTGACTTTC. This encodes CASSNLRTSGRWGASGANVLTF.